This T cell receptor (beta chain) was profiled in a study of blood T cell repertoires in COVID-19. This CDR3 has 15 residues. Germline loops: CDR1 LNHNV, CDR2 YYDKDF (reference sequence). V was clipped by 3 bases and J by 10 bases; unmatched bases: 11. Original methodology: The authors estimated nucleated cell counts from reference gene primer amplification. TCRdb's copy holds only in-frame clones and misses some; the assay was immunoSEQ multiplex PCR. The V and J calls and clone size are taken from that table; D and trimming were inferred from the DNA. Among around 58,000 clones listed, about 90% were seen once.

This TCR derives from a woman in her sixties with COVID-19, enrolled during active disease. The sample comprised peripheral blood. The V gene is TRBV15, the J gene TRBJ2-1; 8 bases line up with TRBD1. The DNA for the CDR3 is TGTGCCACCAGCAGGGGGGGACAGGACGGGTTCGAGCAGTTCTTC. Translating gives CATSRGGQDGFEQFF.